This T cell receptor beta chain is drawn from a study of T cell repertoires in cytomegalovirus infection. Study summary: TCR beta signatures that were public indicated CMV infection and matching HLA type.

In its sample, this clonotype was seen many times. Its antigen is still unknown. General study findings and limits: In two of eight donors, the top clonotype was HLA-C-restricted CMV-specific.

In TCRdb, the reads were re-called with MiXCR into one record per CDR3 protein. The sample carries 300,000 to 400,000 distinct CDR3 sequences, around 9.5% recorded once. The sample comprised PBMCs. The TCR sequence derives from a human donor in good health (CMV status not recorded). Some clones in this sample may be carry-over from other donors' samples.

CDR3 in DNA: TGTGCCAGCAGGATAACAGGGGAGAGGCGGGCTTTCTTT. As protein: CASRITGERRAFF. This chain joins TRBV6-5 and TRBJ1-1; 7 bases are shared with TRBD1. The CDR3 has 13 residues. Per the germline V gene, CDR1 is MNHEY and CDR2 is SVGAGI. V dropped 6 bases and J dropped 11; count of bases not matched to a gene: 12.